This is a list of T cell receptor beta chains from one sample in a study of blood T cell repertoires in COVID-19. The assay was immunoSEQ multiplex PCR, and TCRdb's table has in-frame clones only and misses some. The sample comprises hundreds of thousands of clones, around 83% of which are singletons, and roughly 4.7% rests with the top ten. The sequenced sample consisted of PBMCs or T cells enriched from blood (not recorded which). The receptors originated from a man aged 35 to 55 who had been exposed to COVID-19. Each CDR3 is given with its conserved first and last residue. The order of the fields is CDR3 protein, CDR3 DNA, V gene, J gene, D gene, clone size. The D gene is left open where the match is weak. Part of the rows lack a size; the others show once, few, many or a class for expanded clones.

CDR3 protein: CASSLGLAGKISYEQYF; CDR3 DNA: TGTGCCAGCAGCTTAGGGCTAGCGGGCAAGATCTCCTACGAGCAGTACTTC; V gene: TRBV7-3; J gene: TRBJ2-7; D gene: TRBD2; clone size: NA
CDR3 protein: CASIQGGSALNTGELFF; CDR3 DNA: TGTGCCAGCATACAGGGGGGAAGTGCTTTGAACACCGGGGAGCTGTTTTTT; V gene: TRBV19; J gene: TRBJ2-2; D gene: TRBD1; clone size: many
CDR3 protein: CASSPLGTSYEQYF; CDR3 DNA: TGCGCCAGCAGCCCACTCGGGACTTCCTACGAGCAGTACTTC; V gene: TRBV5-1; J gene: TRBJ2-7; D gene: NA; clone size: NA
CDR3 protein: CASRSGPGSSTIDEQFF; CDR3 DNA: TGCGCCAGCAGGTCCGGCCCGGGGTCATCCACAATAGATGAGCAGTTCTTC; V gene: TRBV5-1; J gene: TRBJ2-1; D gene: NA; clone size: once
CDR3 protein: CASSIGKRETWDTQYF; CDR3 DNA: TGTGCCAGTAGTATTGGCAAGCGGGAGACATGGGATACGCAGTATTTT; V gene: TRBV19; J gene: TRBJ2-3; D gene: TRBD2; clone size: NA
CDR3 protein: CASSMGQQETQYF; CDR3 DNA: TGTGCCAGCAGTATGGGACAGCAAGAGACCCAGTACTTC; V gene: TRBV12-3/TRBV12-4; J gene: TRBJ2-5; D gene: TRBD1; clone size: few
CDR3 protein: CAISESAAGGFNEQFF; CDR3 DNA: TGTGCCATCAGTGAGTCGGCAGCGGGAGGGTTCAATGAGCAGTTCTTC; V gene: TRBV10-3; J gene: TRBJ2-1; D gene: TRBD2; clone size: NA
CDR3 protein: CASRRYPQGHEQFF; CDR3 DNA: TGTGCCAGCAGACGTTACCCACAGGGCCATGAGCAGTTCTTC; V gene: TRBV6-5; J gene: TRBJ2-1; D gene: NA; clone size: once
CDR3 protein: CASSASSEKLFF; CDR3 DNA: TGTGCCAGCAGTGCTTCCAGTGAAAAACTGTTTTTT; V gene: TRBV6-6; J gene: TRBJ1-4; D gene: NA; clone size: NA
CDR3 protein: CASSLSGANVLTF; CDR3 DNA: TGTGCCAGCAGCTTGTCAGGGGCCAACGTCCTGACTTTC; V gene: TRBV5-4; J gene: TRBJ2-6; D gene: NA; clone size: NA
CDR3 protein: CASSSELLRGTEAFF; CDR3 DNA: TGTGCCAGCAGTTCCGAGCTGCTCAGGGGCACTGAAGCTTTCTTT; V gene: TRBV27; J gene: TRBJ1-1; D gene: NA; clone size: NA
CDR3 protein: CASRPGGGGKETQYF; CDR3 DNA: TGTGCCAGCAGACCCGGGGGGGGAGGAAAAGAGACCCAGTACTTC; V gene: TRBV5-4; J gene: TRBJ2-5; D gene: TRBD2; clone size: NA
CDR3 protein: CASSLLAGGPSETQYF; CDR3 DNA: TGTGCCAGCAGTTTACTAGCGGGAGGGCCTTCGGAGACCCAGTACTTC; V gene: TRBV27; J gene: TRBJ2-5; D gene: TRBD2; clone size: NA
CDR3 protein: CASSVGQGYYEQFF; CDR3 DNA: TGTGCCAGCAGCGTAGGACAGGGTTACTATGAGCAGTTCTTC; V gene: TRBV9; J gene: TRBJ2-1; D gene: TRBD1; clone size: NA
CDR3 protein: CASSQRRASSSYEQYF; CDR3 DNA: TGTGCCAGCAGCCAAAGGAGGGCGTCTAGCTCCTACGAGCAGTACTTC; V gene: TRBV3-1/TRBV3-2; J gene: TRBJ2-7; D gene: NA; clone size: NA
CDR3 protein: CASSESIGTSIHEQYF; CDR3 DNA: TGCGCCAGCAGTGAGTCGATCGGGACTAGCATCCACGAGCAGTACTTC; V gene: TRBV10-1; J gene: TRBJ2-7; D gene: TRBD2; clone size: many
CDR3 protein: CASSLALTGGKETQYF; CDR3 DNA: TGTGCCAGCTCCCTGGCCCTGACAGGGGGGAAAGAGACCCAGTACTTC; V gene: TRBV18; J gene: TRBJ2-5; D gene: TRBD1; clone size: NA
CDR3 protein: CASNREKVDYGYTF; CDR3 DNA: TGTGCCAGTAACAGGGAGAAGGTTGACTATGGCTACACCTTC; V gene: TRBV19; J gene: TRBJ1-2; D gene: NA; clone size: NA
CDR3 protein: CASSQYQGGTGELFF; CDR3 DNA: TGCGCCAGCAGCCAGTACCAGGGCGGCACCGGGGAGCTGTTTTTT; V gene: TRBV4-1; J gene: TRBJ2-2; D gene: NA; clone size: NA
CDR3 protein: CASRKILGPLRANTEAFF; CDR3 DNA: TGTGCCAGCAGAAAAATTCTAGGCCCCTTGAGGGCGAACACTGAAGCTTTCTTT; V gene: TRBV27; J gene: TRBJ1-1; D gene: NA; clone size: NA
CDR3 protein: CASSTQGGNQPQHF; CDR3 DNA: TGTGCCAGCAGTACCCAGGGGGGCAATCAGCCCCAGCATTTT; V gene: TRBV27; J gene: TRBJ1-5; D gene: TRBD1; clone size: NA
CDR3 protein: CASSPSKSIGEAFF; CDR3 DNA: TGTGCCAGCAGCCCCTCCAAATCTATTGGTGAAGCTTTCTTT; V gene: TRBV5-6; J gene: TRBJ1-1; D gene: NA; clone size: NA
CDR3 protein: CASSTRGGFLNEQFF; CDR3 DNA: TGTGCCAGCAGCACCCGGGGAGGGTTCCTCAATGAGCAGTTCTTC; V gene: TRBV9; J gene: TRBJ2-1; D gene: TRBD2; clone size: once
CDR3 protein: CASNSGNQPQHF; CDR3 DNA: TGTGCCAGCAATTCAGGGAATCAGCCCCAGCATTTT; V gene: TRBV12-3/TRBV12-4; J gene: TRBJ1-5; D gene: NA; clone size: once
CDR3 protein: CATTAQRRSGNTIYF; CDR3 DNA: TGTGCCACAACGGCACAGAGACGCTCTGGAAACACCATATATTTT; V gene: TRBV7-8; J gene: TRBJ1-3; D gene: NA; clone size: NA
CDR3 protein: CASSQDRYTGELFF; CDR3 DNA: TGTGCCAGCAGCCAAGATCGTTACACCGGGGAGCTGTTTTTT; V gene: TRBV3-1/TRBV3-2; J gene: TRBJ2-2; D gene: NA; clone size: NA
CDR3 protein: CASSQEGGPSIF; CDR3 DNA: TGTGCCAGCAGCCAAGAAGGGGGTCCCTCTATCTTC; V gene: TRBV3-1/TRBV3-2; J gene: TRBJ2-1; D gene: NA; clone size: NA
CDR3 protein: CASSPGLLVWLDNEQFF; CDR3 DNA: TGTGCCAGCAGCCCGGGACTGTTGGTTTGGCTCGACAATGAGCAGTTCTTC; V gene: TRBV3-1/TRBV3-2; J gene: TRBJ2-1; D gene: NA; clone size: NA
CDR3 protein: CASSQVASGGDTQYF; CDR3 DNA: TGTGCCAGCTCACAGGTGGCTAGCGGTGGAGATACGCAGTATTTT; V gene: TRBV18; J gene: TRBJ2-3; D gene: TRBD2; clone size: NA
CDR3 protein: CASSVAQVGGLGRRQYF; CDR3 DNA: TGTGCCAGCAGCGTAGCTCAGGTCGGGGGTCTAGGGCGGCGGCAGTACTTC; V gene: TRBV9; J gene: TRBJ2-7; D gene: NA; clone size: NA
CDR3 protein: CASSSTWTGAEQYF; CDR3 DNA: TGTGCCAGCAGCTCCACGTGGACAGGCGCCGAGCAGTACTTC; V gene: TRBV5-5; J gene: TRBJ2-7; D gene: TRBD1; clone size: NA
CDR3 protein: CASSPKSGLFF; CDR3 DNA: TGTGCCAGCAGCCCAAAGAGCGGGCTGTTTTTT; V gene: TRBV11-2; J gene: TRBJ2-2; D gene: NA; clone size: medium-sized
CDR3 protein: CASSPGQGAFYGYTF; CDR3 DNA: TGTGCTAGCAGCCCGGGACAGGGGGCATTCTATGGCTACACCTTC; V gene: TRBV7-3; J gene: TRBJ1-2; D gene: TRBD1; clone size: NA
CDR3 protein: CASSEMGGGRGTQYF; CDR3 DNA: TGCGCCAGCAGTGAAATGGGAGGCGGGAGGGGAACGCAGTATTTT; V gene: TRBV10-2; J gene: TRBJ2-3; D gene: TRBD2; clone size: NA
CDR3 protein: CAWSVSGEGYTF; CDR3 DNA: TGTGCCTGGAGTGTCTCAGGGGAGGGCTACACCTTC; V gene: TRBV30; J gene: TRBJ1-2; D gene: NA; clone size: few